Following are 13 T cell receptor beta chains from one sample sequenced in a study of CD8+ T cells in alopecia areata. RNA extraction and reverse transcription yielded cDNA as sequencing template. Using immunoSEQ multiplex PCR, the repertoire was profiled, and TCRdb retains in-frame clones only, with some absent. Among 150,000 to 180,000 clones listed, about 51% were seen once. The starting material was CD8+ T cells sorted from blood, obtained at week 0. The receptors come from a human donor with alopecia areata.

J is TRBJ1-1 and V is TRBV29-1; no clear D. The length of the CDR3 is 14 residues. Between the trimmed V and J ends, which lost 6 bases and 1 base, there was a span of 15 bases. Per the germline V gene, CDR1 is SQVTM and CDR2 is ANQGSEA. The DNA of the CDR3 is TGCAGCGTCCATGGCGGGGAGGGGAACACTGAAGCTTTCTTT. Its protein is CSVHGGEGNTEAFF. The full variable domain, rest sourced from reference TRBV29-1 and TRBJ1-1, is SAVISQKPSRDICQRGTSLTIQCQVDSQVTMMFWYRQQPGQSLTLIATANQGSEATYESGFVIDKFPISRPNLTFSTLTVSNMSPEDSSIYLCSVHGGEGNTEAFFGQGTRLTVV.

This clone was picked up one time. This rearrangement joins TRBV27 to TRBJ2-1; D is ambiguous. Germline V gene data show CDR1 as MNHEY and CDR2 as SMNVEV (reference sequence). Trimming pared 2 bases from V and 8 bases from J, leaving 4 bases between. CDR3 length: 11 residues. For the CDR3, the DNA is TGTGCCAGCAGTTTAGGGGATGAGCAGTTCTTC. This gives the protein CASSLGDEQFF.

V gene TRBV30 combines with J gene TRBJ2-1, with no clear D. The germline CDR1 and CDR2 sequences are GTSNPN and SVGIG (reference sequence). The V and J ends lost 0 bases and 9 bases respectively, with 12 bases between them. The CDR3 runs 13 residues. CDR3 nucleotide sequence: TGTGCCTGGAGTGTAGTGGTGGGCAGTGAGCAGTTCTTC. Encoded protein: CAWSVVVGSEQFF.

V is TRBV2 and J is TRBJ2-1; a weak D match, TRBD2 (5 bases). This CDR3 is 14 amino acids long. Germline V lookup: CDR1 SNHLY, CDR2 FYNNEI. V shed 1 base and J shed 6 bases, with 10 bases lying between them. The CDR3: CASSEVSGINEQFF. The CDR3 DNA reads TGTGCCAGCAGTGAAGTTTCCGGGATCAATGAGCAGTTCTTC.

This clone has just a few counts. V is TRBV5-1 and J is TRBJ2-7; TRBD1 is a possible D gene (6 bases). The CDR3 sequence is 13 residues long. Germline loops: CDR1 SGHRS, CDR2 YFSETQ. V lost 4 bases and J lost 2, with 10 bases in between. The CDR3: CASSLDSPYEQYF. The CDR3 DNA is TGCGCCAGCAGCCTGGACAGCCCCTACGAGCAGTACTTC. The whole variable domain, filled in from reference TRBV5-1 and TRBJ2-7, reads KAGVTQTPRYLIKTRGQQVTLSCSPISGHRSVSWYQQTPGQGLQFLFEYFSETQRNKGNFPGRFSGRQFSNSRSEMNVSTLELGDSALYLCASSLDSPYEQYFGPGTRLTVT.

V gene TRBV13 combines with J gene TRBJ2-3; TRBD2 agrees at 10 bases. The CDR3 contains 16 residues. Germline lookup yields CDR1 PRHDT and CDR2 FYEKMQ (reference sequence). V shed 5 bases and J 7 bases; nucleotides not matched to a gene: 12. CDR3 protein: CASSPKTSGVRNTQYF. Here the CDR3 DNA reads TGTGCCAGCAGCCCCAAAACTAGCGGGGTACGGAATACGCAGTATTTT.

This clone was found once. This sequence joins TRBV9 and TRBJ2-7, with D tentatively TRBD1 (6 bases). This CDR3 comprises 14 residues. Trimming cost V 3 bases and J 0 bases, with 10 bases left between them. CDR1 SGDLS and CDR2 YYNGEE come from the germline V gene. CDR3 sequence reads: CASSDTGTSYEQYF. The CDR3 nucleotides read TGTGCCAGCAGCGATACAGGGACCTCCTACGAGCAGTACTTC.

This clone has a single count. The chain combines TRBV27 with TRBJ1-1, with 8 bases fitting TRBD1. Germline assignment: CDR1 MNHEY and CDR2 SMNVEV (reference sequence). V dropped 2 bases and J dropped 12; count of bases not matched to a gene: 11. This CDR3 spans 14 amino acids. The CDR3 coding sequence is TGTGCCAGCAGTTTAGGGCTGGCGACAGGGGTGACTTTCTTT. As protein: CASSLGLATGVTFF.

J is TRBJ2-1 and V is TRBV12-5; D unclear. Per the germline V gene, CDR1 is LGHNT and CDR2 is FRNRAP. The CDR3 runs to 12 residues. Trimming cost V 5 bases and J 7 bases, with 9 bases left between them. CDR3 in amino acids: CASGVGANEQFF. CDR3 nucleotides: TGTGCTAGTGGTGTGGGCGCGAATGAGCAGTTCTTC.

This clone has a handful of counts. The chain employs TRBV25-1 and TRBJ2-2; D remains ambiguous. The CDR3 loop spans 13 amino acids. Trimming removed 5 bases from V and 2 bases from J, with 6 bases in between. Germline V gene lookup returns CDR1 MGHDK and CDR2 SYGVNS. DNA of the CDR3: TGTGCCAGCAGTCCCGGAAACACCGGGGAGCTGTTTTTT. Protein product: CASSPGNTGELFF.

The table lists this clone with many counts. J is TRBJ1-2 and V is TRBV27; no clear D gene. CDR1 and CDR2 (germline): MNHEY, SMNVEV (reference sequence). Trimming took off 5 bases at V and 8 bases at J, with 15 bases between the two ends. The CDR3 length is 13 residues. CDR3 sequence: CASSLQAAGGYTF. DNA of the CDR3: TGTGCCAGCAGTCTGCAGGCCGCCGGCGGCTACACCTTC.

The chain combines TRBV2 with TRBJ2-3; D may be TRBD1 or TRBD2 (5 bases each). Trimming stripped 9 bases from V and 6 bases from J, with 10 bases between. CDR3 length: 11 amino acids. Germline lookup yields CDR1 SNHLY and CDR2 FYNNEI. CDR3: CARSRGDTQYF. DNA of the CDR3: TGTGCCAGATCCCGGGGCGATACGCAGTATTTT.

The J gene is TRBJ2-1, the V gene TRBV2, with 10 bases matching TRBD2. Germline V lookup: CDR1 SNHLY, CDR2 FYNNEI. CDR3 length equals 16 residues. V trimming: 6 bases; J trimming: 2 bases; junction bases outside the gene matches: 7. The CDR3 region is CASRALAGGPYNEQFF. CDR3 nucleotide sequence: TGTGCCAGCAGAGCTTTAGCGGGGGGCCCCTACAATGAGCAGTTCTTC. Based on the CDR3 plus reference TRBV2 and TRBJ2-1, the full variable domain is EPEVTQTPSHQVTQMGQEVILRCVPISNHLYFYWYRQILGQKVEFLVSFYNNEISEKSEIFDDQFSVERPDGSNFTLKIRSTKLEDSAMYFCASRALAGGPYNEQFFGPGTRLTVL.